The clone carrying this TCR beta chain has a single count. Its antigen is not identified. Primers for the PCR totalled 60 Vbeta and 13 Jbeta. Sequencing was performed with immunoSEQ multiplex PCR; in TCRdb, only in-frame clones are kept and a portion is missing. In the table there are around 200,000 clones, 80% to 85% of which are singletons. This entry belongs to a study of cytomegalovirus exposure and HLA in healthy donors. Overall study: From HLA-typed donors, an early data release held 70 million to 100 million unique TCRs. Study-wide findings and caveats: Presence/absence analyses rested on an assumption that sequencing depth was roughly uniform across donors.

The V gene's germline CDR1 is SGDLS and CDR2 YYNGEE. The trim removed 0 bases at V and 8 bases at J, leaving 11 bases unmatched. There are 17 residues in the CDR3. V gene TRBV9 combines with J gene TRBJ2-1; the match to TRBD2 covers 10 bases. The receptor was derived from a man aged 50 to 60 in good health and CMV-seronegative. Sequenced input: PBMCs. Here the CDR3 DNA reads TGTGCCAGCAGCGTAGGGCCAACTAGCGGGGAAGTCTATGAGCAGTTCTTC. It encodes CASSVGPTSGEVYEQFF.